This T cell receptor (beta chain) was found in a study of cytomegalovirus exposure and HLA in healthy donors. Worth noting for this clone: Its specificity is unknown.

J was trimmed by 7 bases and V by 1 base; bases with no gene match: 9. This CDR3 has 15 amino acids. Germline assignment: CDR1 SGHDT and CDR2 YYEEEE. PCR was performed using 60 Vbeta and 13 Jbeta primers. Methods used by the authors: About 9.9 million of the roughly 80 million unique TCR beta chains counted in a later analysis were shared. TCRdb's table, derived via immunoSEQ multiplex PCR, lists solely in-frame clones and lacks some. V, J and clone size are taken as reported in that table, and D and trimming were inferred from the DNA itself. The table lists 80,000 to 100,000 clones, approximately 80% of them singletons, with around 3.2% in the top ten. Study results and caveats: The study reported that TCR beta sequences accurately predicted HLA-A and HLA-B alleles in most subjects. In vitro work confirmed that three CMV-associated chains recognize CMV antigens. An observed cluster of highly shared sequence variants was recorded as a likely sequencing artifact.

The sequenced sample consisted of PBMCs. The chain carries TRBV5-6 and TRBJ1-1, with 8 nucleotides matching TRBD1. The TCR sequence derives from a man aged 40-49 years in good health and CMV-seronegative. CDR3 bases: TGTGCCAGCAGCTTGTGGGCAGGGGGCAACCTTGAAGCTTTCTTT. It encodes CASSLWAGGNLEAFF.